The sequence of this T cell receptor beta chain was determined in a study of vaccination and CD4 T cells after COVID-19. At the level of the study: Sampling that followed vaccination took place a median about 75 days after dose two, within a range of 14 to 241.

Comments on this clonotype: Its antigen is not identified.

The time point was: late sampling 161 to 241 days after vaccination in a few convalescent patients. Treatment defined: approximately 9-day PBMC culture with coronavirus spike peptide pools or control peptides (ViraFEST assay). ViraFEST used peptide pools to expand antigen-specific T cells, then sequenced TCRs. Per-well cultures of roughly 2 million PBMCs received about 9.5 IU/ml IL-2 and around 10 ug/ml peptide pools. Trimming stripped 2 bases from V and 4 bases from J, with 10 bases between. The germline V gene has CDR1 MGHRA and CDR2 YSYEKL. CDR3 size: 14 residues. Sequencing of the DNA from cultured CD4+ T cells was carried out with the Oncomine TCR Beta short-read assay. From the PCR reads, TCRdb called clonotypes with MiXCR, one entry per CDR3 protein. The sample includes about 22,000 distinct CDR3 sequences, 30% to 35% seen only once; the top ten take roughly 11%.

This sequence was found in a human donor who had recovered from COVID-19. This specimen consisted of CD4+ T cells from blood, cultured in vitro, obtained about 7 months after SARS-CoV-2 vaccination. The chain carries TRBV4-1 and TRBJ2-3; D gene uncertain. This CDR3 is CASSQMVWADTQYF. The CDR3 coding sequence is TGCGCCAGCAGCCAAATGGTCTGGGCAGATACGCAGTATTTT.